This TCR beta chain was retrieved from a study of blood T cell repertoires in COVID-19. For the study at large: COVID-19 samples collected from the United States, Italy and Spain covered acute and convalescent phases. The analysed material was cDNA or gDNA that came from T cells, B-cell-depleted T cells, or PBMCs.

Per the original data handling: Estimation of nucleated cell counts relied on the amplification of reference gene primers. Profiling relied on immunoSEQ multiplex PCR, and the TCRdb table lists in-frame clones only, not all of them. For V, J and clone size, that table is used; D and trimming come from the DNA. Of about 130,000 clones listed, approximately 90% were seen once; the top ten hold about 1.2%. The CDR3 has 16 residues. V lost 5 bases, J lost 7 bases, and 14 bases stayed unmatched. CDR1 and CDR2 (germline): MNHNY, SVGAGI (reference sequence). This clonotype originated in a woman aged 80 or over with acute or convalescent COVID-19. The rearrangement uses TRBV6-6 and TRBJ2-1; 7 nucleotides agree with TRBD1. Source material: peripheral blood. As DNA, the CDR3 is TGTGCCAGCAGTAACCGCCGGGACAGCAGACGGAATGAGCAGTTCTTC. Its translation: CASSNRRDSRRNEQFF.